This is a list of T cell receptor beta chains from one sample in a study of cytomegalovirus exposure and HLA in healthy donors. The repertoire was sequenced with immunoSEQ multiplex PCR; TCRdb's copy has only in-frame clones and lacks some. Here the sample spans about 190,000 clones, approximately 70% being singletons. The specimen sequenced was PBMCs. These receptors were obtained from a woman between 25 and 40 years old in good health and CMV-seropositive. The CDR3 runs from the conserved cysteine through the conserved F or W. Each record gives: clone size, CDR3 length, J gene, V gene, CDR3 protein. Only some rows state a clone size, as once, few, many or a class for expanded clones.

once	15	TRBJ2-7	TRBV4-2	CASSQDRGTSYEQYF
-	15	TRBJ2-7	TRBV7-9	CASSLVGQGTYEQYF
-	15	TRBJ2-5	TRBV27	CASSSTAHDQETQYF
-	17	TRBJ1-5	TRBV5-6	CASSLATGEVSNQPQHF
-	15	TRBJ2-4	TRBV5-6	CASSTGPLAKNIQYF
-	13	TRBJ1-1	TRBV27	CASSLTQGRGAFF
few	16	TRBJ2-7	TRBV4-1	CASSQLDTGSAYEQYF
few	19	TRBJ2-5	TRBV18	CASSPLLAGPAVYQETQYF
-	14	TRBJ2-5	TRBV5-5	CASSFRVNQETQYF
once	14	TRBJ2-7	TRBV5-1	CASSLGSSGNEQYF
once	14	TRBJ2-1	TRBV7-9	CASSLGGEGGEQFF
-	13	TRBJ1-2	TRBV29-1	CSVEPQGNYGYTF
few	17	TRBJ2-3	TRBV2	CASLFQRLAVGTDTQYF
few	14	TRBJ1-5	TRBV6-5	CASSPGSTSQPQHF
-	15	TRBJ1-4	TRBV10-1	CASSESSATNEKLFF
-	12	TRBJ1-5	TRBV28	CASTLGSQPQHF
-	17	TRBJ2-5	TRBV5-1	CASSFNLRDRGTKTQYF
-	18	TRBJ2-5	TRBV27	CASSLGGQGTLYQETQYF
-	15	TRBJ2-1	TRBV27	CASGGGNSPFGEQFF
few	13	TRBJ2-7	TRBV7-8	CASRPHDTYEQYF
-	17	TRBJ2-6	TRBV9	CASSGRGPLSGANVLTF
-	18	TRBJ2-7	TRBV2	CASSPPRSGLAGADEQYF
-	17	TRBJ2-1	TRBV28	CASSPRDSYPQYNEQFF
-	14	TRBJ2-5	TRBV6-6	CASSYQRRQETQYF
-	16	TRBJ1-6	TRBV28	CASRIGGTGGGSPLHF
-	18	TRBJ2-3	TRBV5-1	CASSLERTGRRATDTQYF
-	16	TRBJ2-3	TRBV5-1	CASSLPRAGGPDTQYF
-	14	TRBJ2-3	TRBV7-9	CASSGGTGADTQYF
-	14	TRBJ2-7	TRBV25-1	CASSEAGGWWVQYF
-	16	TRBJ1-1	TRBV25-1	CASSGPGVHLGTEAFF
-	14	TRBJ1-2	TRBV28	CASSLRGMDYGYTF
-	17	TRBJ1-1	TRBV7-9	CASSLASRAGQGAEAFF
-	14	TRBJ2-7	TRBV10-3	CAISPGQGSHEQYF
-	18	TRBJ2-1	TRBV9	CASSPPPGGSGRFDEQFF
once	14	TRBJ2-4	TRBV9	CASSVGLAKNIQYF
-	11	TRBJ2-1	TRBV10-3	CAISEYNEQFF
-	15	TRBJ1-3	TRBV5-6	CASSLLNTDANTIYF
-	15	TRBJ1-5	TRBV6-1	CASIRTEASNQPQHF
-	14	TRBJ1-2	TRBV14	CASSQVWRDYGYTF
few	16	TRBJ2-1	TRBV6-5	CASSYPAGASYNEQFF
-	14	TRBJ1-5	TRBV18	CASSPETGGQPQHF
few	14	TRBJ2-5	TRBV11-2	CASSFEVSGETQYF
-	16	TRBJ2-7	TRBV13	CASSLVSGRNSYEQYF
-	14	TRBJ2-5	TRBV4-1	CASSHLRGRETQYF
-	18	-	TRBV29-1	CSVHDSFGTSGDDYEQYF
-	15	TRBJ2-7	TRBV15	CATSRELAGSYEQYF
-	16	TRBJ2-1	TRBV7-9	CSSSSTSGEVYNEQFF
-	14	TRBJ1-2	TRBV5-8	CASSLHELVYGYTF
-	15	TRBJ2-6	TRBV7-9	CSSSPVRSGANVLTF
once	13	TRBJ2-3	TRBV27	CASSLASTDTQYF
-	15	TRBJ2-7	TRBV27	CASSATSGSSYEQYF